Listed below are T cell receptor beta chains from one sample, sequenced in a study of T cells after yellow fever vaccination. Each CDR3 protein gets one entry after TCRdb re-called the 5' RACE reads with MiXCR. The repertoire includes about 85,000 distinct CDR3 sequences, approximately 12% of them detected once, and around 24% sits in the top ten. The sample was CD8+ T cells not binding an NS4B(214-222) dextramer, sorted from PBMCs, taken more than 20 days after the first yellow fever vaccination. The receptors were gathered from a man aged 18 to 30 who received the YFV17D yellow fever vaccine. Each CDR3 is given with its conserved first and last residue. The order of the fields is J gene, V gene, D gene, clone size, CDR3 protein, CDR3 DNA. D genes are given only for firm matches. The size of a clone is reported for some rows only, either as once, few or many, or as a class for expanded clones.

TRBJ2-2,TRBV7-6,NA,few,CASSLSGAVTGELFF,TGTGCCAGCAGCTTATCGGGGGCGGTCACCGGGGAGCTGTTTTTT
TRBJ1-2,TRBV4-3,NA,many,CASSQADLWGGYTF,TGCGCCAGCAGCCAAGCCGATCTTTGGGGTGGCTACACCTTC
TRBJ2-5,TRBV6-5,TRBD1,NA,CASSYDRGETHYF,TGTGCCAGCAGTTACGACAGGGGCGAGACCCACTACTTC
TRBJ2-3,TRBV6-2/TRBV6-3,TRBD2,few,CASSYWVAGGPDTQYF,TGTGCCAGCAGTTACTGGGTCGCGGGGGGGCCAGATACGCAGTATTTT
TRBJ2-1,TRBV4-3,NA,NA,CASSQDVQGERFF,TGCGCCAGCAGCCAAGATGTCCAGGGAGAGCGGTTCTTC
TRBJ2-3,TRBV6-1,TRBD1,many,CASSRTGSSTDTQYF,TGTGCCAGCTCCCGGACAGGGTCTAGCACAGATACGCAGTATTTT
TRBJ2-3,TRBV4-1,TRBD2,NA,CAGASGGGITDTQYF,TGCGCAGGGGCTTCAGGCGGGGGAATCACAGATACGCAGTATTTT
TRBJ1-5,TRBV6-2/TRBV6-3,NA,NA,CASSQNPGSNQPQHF,TGTGCCAGCAGTCAAAATCCAGGCAGCAATCAGCCCCAGCATTTT
TRBJ1-2,TRBV9,TRBD1,few,CASSAGQGPGYTF,TGTGCCAGCAGCGCGGGACAGGGCCCTGGCTACACCTTC
TRBJ2-3,TRBV12-3/TRBV12-4,TRBD2,many,CASIGGLPTDTQYF,TGTGCCAGCATCGGGGGACTACCCACAGATACGCAGTATTTT
TRBJ1-2,TRBV4-1,NA,NA,CASSQRLGLGYTF,TGCGCCAGCAGCCAAAGGCTCGGGTTGGGCTACACCTTC
TRBJ1-1,TRBV4-1,NA,NA,CASSQDKDTEAFF,TGCGCCAGCAGCCAAGATAAGGACACTGAAGCTTTCTTT
TRBJ2-5,TRBV12-3/TRBV12-4,NA,NA,CASSSTGSQETQYF,TGTGCCAGCAGCTCAACAGGTTCCCAAGAGACCCAGTACTTC
TRBJ1-1,TRBV5-4,TRBD1,many,CASSLQGYTEAFF,TGTGCCAGCAGTTTACAGGGGTACACTGAAGCTTTCTTT
TRBJ1-1,TRBV6-4,NA,few,CASSDSGGLQAFF,TGTGCCAGCAGTGACTCGGGGGGGCTTCAAGCTTTCTTT
TRBJ2-2,TRBV6-5,NA,few,CASSYPERGSTGELFF,TGTGCCAGCAGTTACCCCGAAAGGGGAAGCACCGGGGAGCTGTTTTTT
TRBJ2-1,TRBV7-9,TRBD2,few,CASSRRTSGVYNEQFF,TGTGCCAGCAGCCGCCGGACTAGCGGGGTTTACAATGAGCAGTTCTTC
TRBJ2-3,TRBV7-8,TRBD2,many,CASSPGLANTDTQYF,TGTGCCAGCAGCCCCGGACTAGCTAACACAGATACGCAGTATTTT
TRBJ2-2,TRBV7-9,NA,NA,CASSQGAGGGELFF,TGTGCCAGCAGTCAAGGGGCTGGCGGCGGGGAGCTGTTTTTT
TRBJ2-1,TRBV6-1,NA,NA,CASSGRDEQFF,TGTGCCAGCAGCGGAAGGGATGAGCAGTTCTTC